Listed below are T cell receptor beta chains from one sample, sequenced in a study of cytomegalovirus exposure and HLA in healthy donors. Clones were read by immunoSEQ multiplex PCR, and TCRdb kept only the in-frame ones, dropping some. The table lists some 180,000 clones, around 80% of them singletons. Input material: PBMCs. All receptors come from a woman aged 55-75 years in good health and CMV-seropositive. Each CDR3 is given with its conserved first and last residue. The order of the fields is V gene, CDR3 length, D gene, clone size, J gene, CDR3 protein, CDR3 DNA. D genes are given only for firm matches. The size field is filled for only some rows; it gives once, few, many or a size class.

TRBV5-4	15	TRBD2	-	TRBJ2-5	CASSRTSGEGETQYF	TGTGCCAGCAGCCGGACTAGCGGAGAGGGGGAGACCCAGTACTTC
TRBV4-1	15	TRBD1	-	TRBJ1-2	CASSLTGKIAYGYTF	TGCGCCAGCAGCCTGACAGGGAAGATTGCATATGGCTACACCTTC
TRBV10-3	11	TRBD1	-	TRBJ2-7	CSHGQGREQYF	TGTTCCCACGGACAGGGTAGGGAGCAGTACTTC
TRBV19	15	-	-	TRBJ1-5	CASSIYGASNQPQHF	TGTGCCAGTAGTATCTACGGAGCTAGCAATCAGCCCCAGCATTTT
TRBV9	15	TRBD2	-	TRBJ2-5	CASSPGGGVQETQYF	TGTGCCAGCAGCCCCGGGGGGGGAGTTCAAGAGACCCAGTACTTC
TRBV11-1	17	-	-	TRBJ2-3	CASSSPRVSRLTDTQYF	TGTGCCAGCAGCTCTCCCCGCGTTTCGCGGCTCACAGATACGCAGTATTTT
TRBV9	18	TRBD2	-	TRBJ2-5	CASSVGNGLAGFQETQYF	TGTGCCAGCAGCGTAGGAAATGGACTAGCGGGTTTTCAAGAGACCCAGTACTTC
TRBV30	17	TRBD2	-	TRBJ2-3	CAWSVGTSGGAADTQYF	TGTGCCTGGAGTGTAGGGACTAGCGGGGGGGCGGCAGATACGCAGTATTTT
TRBV7-9	16	TRBD2	once	TRBJ2-3	CASSLGASGTTDTQYF	TGTGCCAGCAGCTTAGGCGCTAGCGGGACCACAGATACGCAGTATTTT
TRBV19	14	-	-	TRBJ2-7	CASSVDYSSYEQYF	TGTGCCAGTAGTGTAGACTACAGCTCCTACGAGCAGTACTTC
TRBV6-5	15	-	-	TRBJ1-1	CASSYGGQINTEAFF	TGTGCCAGCAGTTACGGAGGACAGATCAACACTGAAGCTTTCTTT
TRBV2	16	-	-	TRBJ2-1	CASSEASTYPYNEQFF	TGTGCCAGCAGTGAAGCATCTACGTATCCCTACAATGAGCAGTTCTTC
TRBV5-1	15	TRBD1	-	TRBJ1-1	CASSSAQGEGTEAFF	TGCGCCAGCAGCTCCGCACAGGGGGAGGGCACTGAAGCTTTCTTT
TRBV4-2	13	-	-	TRBJ1-5	CASSQVFGQPQHF	TGTGCCAGCAGCCAAGTGTTCGGTCAGCCCCAGCATTTT
TRBV6-1	13	-	-	TRBJ1-4	CASSRGAREKLFF	TGTGCCAGCTCCCGGGGGGCAAGGGAAAAACTGTTTTTT
TRBV7-9	15	-	-	TRBJ1-3	CASSPSGRSGNTIYF	TGTGCCAGCAGCCCTTCAGGTCGCTCTGGAAACACCATATATTTT
TRBV19	16	-	-	TRBJ1-5	CASSIGQLFSNQPQHF	TGTGCCAGTAGTATCGGACAGCTCTTTAGCAATCAGCCCCAGCATTTT
TRBV6-5	13	TRBD1	-	TRBJ2-1	CASAGQGVNEQFF	TGTGCCAGCGCCGGGCAGGGGGTCAATGAGCAGTTCTTC